This entry lists 13 T cell receptor beta chains sequenced from one sample in a study of shared clonotypes between healthy human individuals. Sequenced by immunoSEQ multiplex PCR; TCRdb stores in-frame clones only, minus some. Of roughly 500,000 clones listed, 75% to 85% are singletons. The sequenced sample consisted of PBMCs. The source of these receptors is a middle-aged woman in good health. Some clones in this sample may be carry-over from other donors' samples.

In this sample, this clone turned up a few times. The V and J genes are TRBV18 and TRBJ1-5; 9 nucleotides line up with TRBD1. The germline V gene encodes CDR1 KGHSH and CDR2 LQKENI. V dropped 5 bases and J dropped 6; count of bases not matched to a gene: 2. The CDR3 is made up of 13 amino acids. The CDR3 protein is CASSGQGTQPQHF. The CDR3 DNA follows: TGTGCCAGCTCAGGACAGGGGACTCAGCCCCAGCATTTT. Full variable domain (remainder filled in from reference TRBV18 and TRBJ1-5): NAGVMQNPRHLVRRRGQEARLRCSPMKGHSHVYWYRQLPEEGLKFMVYLQKENIIDESGMPKERFSAEFPKEGPSILRIQQVVRGDSAAYFCASSGQGTQPQHFGDGTRLSIL.

This chain's CDR3 is CASSLGTGDYGYTF. The CDR3 DNA is TGTGCCAGCAGCTTAGGAACAGGGGACTATGGCTACACCTTC. The chain employs TRBV7-2 and TRBJ1-2, with 7 bases matching TRBD1. Trimming at V came to 1 base and at J to 3 bases, leaving 2 bases not matched to a gene. Germline V gene sequence: CDR1 SGHTA, CDR2 FQGNSA. The length of the CDR3 is 14 residues. The full variable domain, in which reference TRBV7-2 and TRBJ1-2 provide the parts outside the CDR3, is GAGVSQSPSNKVTEKGKDVELRCDPISGHTALYWYRQSLGQGLEFLIYFQGNSAPDKSGLPSDRFSAERTGGSVSTLTIQRTQQEDSAVYLCASSLGTGDYGYTFGSGTRLTVV.

The chain has TRBV13 and TRBJ2-7; 7 bases agree with TRBD1. This CDR3 is 13 amino acids long. Per germline, CDR1 PRHDT and CDR2 FYEKMQ (reference sequence). V lost 5 bases to trimming and J lost 4 bases; unmatched junction nucleotides: 5. Here the CDR3 DNA reads TGTGCCAGCAGCCCAGGCAGGGGGTACGAGCAGTACTTC. Its translation: CASSPGRGYEQYF.

The V gene is TRBV19, the J gene TRBJ2-1, with 7 bases identical to TRBD2. Germline V gives CDR1 LNHDA, CDR2 SQIVND (reference sequence). The junction had 7 bases not matched to a gene; V was cut back by 3 bases and J by 5 bases. The CDR3 extends over 15 amino acids. As DNA, the CDR3 is TGTGCCAGTAGTATGGCGCGGGAGTTAGACAATGAGCAGTTCTTC. It translates to CASSMARELDNEQFF.

V gene TRBV12-1 combines with J gene TRBJ1-2; the table's TRBD1 call for D was not verified on the DNA. TRBV12-1 is a pseudogene locus. CDR3 length equals 17 residues. The CDR3 loop reads CASSRTASQGLGSTYTF. Written as DNA, the CDR3 is TGTGCCAGCAGCCGAACCGCCTCGCAGGGGTTGGGCTCGACCTACACCTTC.

The chain has TRBV28 and TRBJ2-2, with D tentatively TRBD2 (8 bases). Germline lookup yields CDR1 MDHEN and CDR2 SYDVKM. The V end lost 4 bases, the J end lost 4 bases, and 16 bases lay between the germline ends. This CDR3 contains 16 residues. The CDR3 reads CASSSAGAGGTGELFF. The CDR3, as DNA: TGTGCCAGCAGTTCAGCGGGAGCAGGGGGCACCGGGGAGCTGTTTTTT. The full variable domain, completed using reference TRBV28 and TRBJ2-2, is DVKVTQSSRYLVKRTGEKVFLECVQDMDHENMFWYRQDPGLGLRLIYFSYDVKMKEKGDIPEGYSVSREKKERFSLILESASTNQTSMYLCASSSAGAGGTGELFFGEGSRLTVL.

V usage is TRBV30 and J usage is TRBJ2-7; D uncertain. From germline, CDR1 is GTSNPN and CDR2 SVGIG (reference sequence). Trimming cost V 3 bases and J 4 bases, with 13 bases left between them. This CDR3 region has 13 residues. The CDR3 coding sequence is TGTGCCTGGAGGGCGGTTGGTTGGTACGAGCAGTACTTC. Translating gives CAWRAVGWYEQYF.

The CDR3 loop reads CASSRAATSTDTQYF. CDR3 DNA sequence: TGTGCCAGTAGTAGGGCGGCGACCAGCACAGATACGCAGTATTTT. The genes are TRBV19 and TRBJ2-3; D remains ambiguous. Germline CDR1 LNHDA, CDR2 SQIVND (reference sequence). The V and J ends lost 4 bases and 0 bases respectively, with 11 bases between them. The CDR3 is 15 residues long.

The CDR3: CASSKTLGGMNEQFF. The CDR3 region has the DNA TGTGCCAGCAGCAAAACACTAGGAGGGATGAATGAGCAGTTCTTC. The genes are TRBV7-3 and TRBJ2-1; D possibly corresponds to TRBD2 (6 bases). This CDR3 has 15 residues. The germline V gene has CDR1 SGHTA and CDR2 FQGTGA. V lost 5 bases, J lost 7 bases, and 18 bases lay in between.

This rearrangement joins TRBV28 to TRBJ2-7, with D hard to call. The CDR3 is made up of 11 amino acids. Trimming removed 6 bases from V and 5 bases from J, with 8 bases in between. Germline V gene sequence: CDR1 MDHEN, CDR2 SYDVKM. The chain's CDR3 is CASRTFDEQYF. The CDR3 region has the DNA TGTGCCAGCAGAACATTTGACGAGCAGTACTTC. The entire variable domain, with the rest obtained from reference TRBV28 and TRBJ2-7, is as follows: DVKVTQSSRYLVKRTGEKVFLECVQDMDHENMFWYRQDPGLGLRLIYFSYDVKMKEKGDIPEGYSVSREKKERFSLILESASTNQTSMYLCASRTFDEQYFGPGTRLTVT.

The J gene is TRBJ1-4, the V gene TRBV7-2, with 10 bases fitting TRBD1. The V gene end was trimmed by 5 bases and the J gene end by 6 bases; junction bases not matched to a gene: 6. Germline values: CDR1 SGHTA, CDR2 FQGNSA. The CDR3 length is 15 residues. The CDR3 loop reads CASSLAGTGDEKLFF. CDR3 nucleotides: TGTGCCAGCAGCCTGGCGGGGACAGGGGATGAAAAACTGTTTTTT.

The genes are TRBV30 and TRBJ1-2; possibly TRBD1 for D (5 bases). Trimming pared 3 bases from V and 7 bases from J, leaving 12 bases between. Germline V gene lookup returns CDR1 GTSNPN and CDR2 SVGIG (reference sequence). The CDR3 runs 12 residues. The CDR3 loop reads CAWRGPVGGYTF. The CDR3 nucleotides are TGTGCCTGGAGGGGGCCCGTTGGTGGCTACACCTTC.

This sequence joins TRBV28 and TRBJ2-7; D is uncertain. The CDR3 runs 15 residues. Trimming took 5 bases from V and 0 from J, leaving 14 bases between them. Germline V gene data show CDR1 as MDHEN and CDR2 as SYDVKM. The chain's CDR3 is CASSLGPASSYEQYF. The DNA for the CDR3 is TGTGCCAGCAGTCTCGGCCCCGCCAGCTCCTACGAGCAGTACTTC.